Listed below are T cell receptor beta chains from one sample, sequenced in a study of cytomegalovirus exposure and HLA in healthy donors. TCRdb keeps only in-frame clones here, not all; method: immunoSEQ multiplex PCR. The data show under 60,000 clones, 88% seen once. The source material was PBMCs. These receptors originate from a woman in her thirties in good health and CMV-seronegative. The CDR3 runs from the conserved cysteine through the conserved F or W. The D gene is left open where the match is weak. Some rows have no size entry. The others give once, few or many, or a class for an expanded clone.

j_gene: TRBJ2-1
v_gene: TRBV13
d_gene: TRBD2
abundance: -
len: 17
CDR3nt: TGTGCCAGCAGCTTAGAGGTAGCGGGAGGGACCTACAATGAGCAGTTCTTC
CDR3aa: CASSLEVAGGTYNEQFF

j_gene: TRBJ2-1
v_gene: TRBV29-1
d_gene: TRBD2
abundance: -
len: 14
CDR3nt: TGCAGCGCAACGGGGGGGAGGGTAGTTAATGAGCAGTTCTTC
CDR3aa: CSATGGRVVNEQFF

j_gene: TRBJ1-5
v_gene: TRBV7-2
d_gene: -
abundance: -
len: 16
CDR3nt: TGTGCCAGCAGCTCTTACCCCGGGAGACCTAATCAGCCCCAGCATTTT
CDR3aa: CASSSYPGRPNQPQHF

j_gene: TRBJ1-1
v_gene: TRBV28
d_gene: TRBD1
abundance: -
len: 15
CDR3nt: TGTGCCAGCAGTTTAAGGGGGCTGGGGGGCACTGAAGCTTTCTTT
CDR3aa: CASSLRGLGGTEAFF

j_gene: TRBJ1-1
v_gene: TRBV7-8
d_gene: TRBD1
abundance: -
len: 16
CDR3nt: TGTGCCAGCAGCTCCCGGGACAGGGGTTTAAACACTGAAGCTTTCTTT
CDR3aa: CASSSRDRGLNTEAFF

j_gene: TRBJ2-7
v_gene: TRBV28
d_gene: -
abundance: -
len: 13
CDR3nt: TGTGCCAGCAGTTTCGACAGCTTCTACGAGCAGTACTTC
CDR3aa: CASSFDSFYEQYF

j_gene: TRBJ2-7
v_gene: TRBV18
d_gene: -
abundance: once
len: 13
CDR3nt: TGTGCCAGCTCACCACCAAACACCTACGAGCAGTACTTC
CDR3aa: CASSPPNTYEQYF

j_gene: TRBJ2-7
v_gene: TRBV27
d_gene: TRBD2
abundance: -
len: 15
CDR3nt: TGTGCCAGCAGTTTATATCTGACGGGGGGCTACGAGCAGTACTTC
CDR3aa: CASSLYLTGGYEQYF

j_gene: TRBJ2-2
v_gene: TRBV5-5
d_gene: -
abundance: -
len: 14
CDR3nt: TGTGCCAGCAGCTTCCAGGCGTTCACCGGGGAGCTGTTTTTT
CDR3aa: CASSFQAFTGELFF

j_gene: TRBJ2-7
v_gene: TRBV11-2
d_gene: TRBD1
abundance: -
len: 12
CDR3nt: TGTGCCAGCGGCTACAGGGGTAACGAGCAGTACTTC
CDR3aa: CASGYRGNEQYF

j_gene: TRBJ2-7
v_gene: TRBV29-1
d_gene: TRBD1
abundance: once
len: 11
CDR3nt: TGCAGCGGGGGGACAGGCCCCGAGCAGTACTTC
CDR3aa: CSGGTGPEQYF

j_gene: TRBJ1-1
v_gene: TRBV25-1
d_gene: -
abundance: -
len: 15
CDR3nt: TGTGCCAGCAGTGAATCCCAGGATGCTACCACTGAAGCTTTCTTT
CDR3aa: CASSESQDATTEAFF

j_gene: TRBJ1-1
v_gene: TRBV13
d_gene: -
abundance: -
len: 16
CDR3nt: TGTGCCAGCACCGACTGGACATCTCCTATGAGCACTGAAGCTTTCTTT
CDR3aa: CASTDWTSPMSTEAFF

j_gene: TRBJ2-3
v_gene: TRBV5-1
d_gene: -
abundance: -
len: 12
CDR3nt: TGCGCCAGCAGCTACCTCGGAGATACGCAGTATTTT
CDR3aa: CASSYLGDTQYF

j_gene: TRBJ2-7
v_gene: TRBV7-9
d_gene: TRBD2
abundance: -
len: 14
CDR3nt: TGTGCCAGCAGCTTAGCGGGAGGGCCGGGCGAGCAGTACTTC
CDR3aa: CASSLAGGPGEQYF

j_gene: TRBJ1-5
v_gene: TRBV18
d_gene: TRBD1
abundance: few
len: 14
CDR3nt: TGTGCCAGCTCAGCACAGGGGGCCGACCAGCCCCAGCATTTT
CDR3aa: CASSAQGADQPQHF

j_gene: TRBJ1-5
v_gene: TRBV6-5
d_gene: -
abundance: medium-sized
len: 16
CDR3nt: TGTGCCAGCAGTTACTCGAGCGGAGGGAACAATCAGCCCCAGCATTTT
CDR3aa: CASSYSSGGNNQPQHF

j_gene: TRBJ2-5
v_gene: TRBV27
d_gene: TRBD1
abundance: -
len: 14
CDR3nt: TGTGCCAGCAGAAGGGACAGGGGGTGGGAGACCCAGTACTTC
CDR3aa: CASRRDRGWETQYF

j_gene: TRBJ2-2
v_gene: TRBV9
d_gene: -
abundance: once
len: 13
CDR3nt: TGTGCCAGCAGCGTCCAGGGCACCGGGGAGCTGTTTTTT
CDR3aa: CASSVQGTGELFF

j_gene: TRBJ1-1
v_gene: TRBV6-5
d_gene: -
abundance: few
len: 15
CDR3nt: TGTGCCAGCAGTACTCTCGTCCTTAAGGGGACTGAAGCTTTCTTT
CDR3aa: CASSTLVLKGTEAFF

j_gene: TRBJ1-5
v_gene: TRBV4-1
d_gene: -
abundance: -
len: 14
CDR3nt: TGCGCCAGCAGCCAGCCAGGGGCAAATCAGCCCCAGCATTTT
CDR3aa: CASSQPGANQPQHF

j_gene: TRBJ2-1
v_gene: TRBV7-9
d_gene: TRBD2
abundance: -
len: 18
CDR3nt: TGTGCCAGCAGCTCCGACTCTTTGACTAGCGGGGTATACAATGAGCAGTTCTTC
CDR3aa: CASSSDSLTSGVYNEQFF

j_gene: TRBJ2-1
v_gene: TRBV4-1
d_gene: TRBD2
abundance: -
len: 17
CDR3nt: TGCGCCAGCAGCCCGACCGGGACTACTTTCATGTTGAATGAGCAGTTCTTC
CDR3aa: CASSPTGTTFMLNEQFF

j_gene: TRBJ2-5
v_gene: TRBV4-3
d_gene: -
abundance: -
len: 14
CDR3nt: TGCGCCAGCAGCCAAGGGGTTAATTTGGGACTCTCGTACTTC
CDR3aa: CASSQGVNLGLSYF

j_gene: TRBJ2-1
v_gene: TRBV5-6
d_gene: TRBD2
abundance: -
len: 18
CDR3nt: TGTGCCAGCAGCTTGGCGCTAGCGGGCTTGAGCTCCTACAATGAGCAGTTCTTC
CDR3aa: CASSLALAGLSSYNEQFF

j_gene: TRBJ1-5
v_gene: TRBV9
d_gene: -
abundance: few
len: 15
CDR3nt: TGTGCCAGCAGCGTAGCAGGTGATAGCAATCAGCCCCAGCATTTT
CDR3aa: CASSVAGDSNQPQHF

j_gene: TRBJ2-7
v_gene: TRBV7-8
d_gene: TRBD2
abundance: -
len: 16
CDR3nt: TGTGCCAGCACCGGGACTAGCGGGAGCCTTGAGGACGAGCAGTACTTC
CDR3aa: CASTGTSGSLEDEQYF

j_gene: TRBJ2-3
v_gene: TRBV11-2
d_gene: -
abundance: -
len: 15
CDR3nt: TGTGCCACCGAACGCAGGTCTGGGTACACAGATACGCAGTATTTT
CDR3aa: CATERRSGYTDTQYF

j_gene: TRBJ1-1
v_gene: TRBV29-1
d_gene: -
abundance: -
len: 13
CDR3nt: TGCAGCGTTGATCAGGGGAAGGGAACTGAAGCTTTCTTT
CDR3aa: CSVDQGKGTEAFF

j_gene: TRBJ2-5
v_gene: TRBV14
d_gene: -
abundance: once
len: 15
CDR3nt: TGTGCCAGCAGCCCGGGGGTAAAAGAAAGAGAGACCCAGTACTTC
CDR3aa: CASSPGVKERETQYF

j_gene: TRBJ2-1
v_gene: TRBV5-4
d_gene: TRBD2
abundance: once
len: 18
CDR3nt: TGTGCCAGCAGCTCTAAGGCCTGGGAGGGGCGATCCTACAATGAGCAGTTCTTC
CDR3aa: CASSSKAWEGRSYNEQFF

j_gene: TRBJ2-2
v_gene: TRBV6-6
d_gene: -
abundance: -
len: 14
CDR3nt: TGTGCCAGCAGTCTCGGACTATACACCGGGGAGCTGTTTTTT
CDR3aa: CASSLGLYTGELFF

j_gene: TRBJ1-5
v_gene: TRBV28
d_gene: TRBD1
abundance: -
len: 15
CDR3nt: TGTGCCAGCAGTTTGGGCAGGGGGAGCAATCAGCCCCAGCATTTT
CDR3aa: CASSLGRGSNQPQHF

j_gene: TRBJ2-7
v_gene: TRBV5-4
d_gene: -
abundance: -
len: 13
CDR3nt: TGTGCCAGCAGCTCGGGATCACTCTACGAGCAGTACTTC
CDR3aa: CASSSGSLYEQYF

j_gene: TRBJ1-1
v_gene: TRBV7-2
d_gene: -
abundance: -
len: 15
CDR3nt: TGTGCCAGCAGCTTACGGGGGGTCATCCTAACTGAAGCTTTCTTT
CDR3aa: CASSLRGVILTEAFF

j_gene: TRBJ1-4
v_gene: TRBV13
d_gene: -
abundance: -
len: 14
CDR3nt: TGTGCCAGCAGCTTAACCCGATTCGGTGAAAAACTGTTTTTT
CDR3aa: CASSLTRFGEKLFF

j_gene: TRBJ2-1
v_gene: TRBV19
d_gene: -
abundance: -
len: 17
CDR3nt: TGTGCCAGTAGTATAGATTCAAGGCTAGCAGCTAACAATGAGCAGTTCTTC
CDR3aa: CASSIDSRLAANNEQFF

j_gene: TRBJ2-3
v_gene: TRBV11-3
d_gene: TRBD2
abundance: once
len: 16
CDR3nt: TGCGCCAGCAGCTGCTTCCCAGCGGGAGATTCAGATACGCAGTATTTT
CDR3aa: CASSCFPAGDSDTQYF

j_gene: TRBJ2-1
v_gene: TRBV27
d_gene: TRBD2
abundance: once
len: 16
CDR3nt: TGTGCCAGCAGCCCCTCACTAGCGGGAGACTACAATGAGCAGTTCTTC
CDR3aa: CASSPSLAGDYNEQFF

j_gene: TRBJ2-1
v_gene: TRBV2
d_gene: -
abundance: -
len: 14
CDR3nt: TGTGCCAGCAGTGAAGGGAGGGGAGCAGGGGAGCAGTTCTTC
CDR3aa: CASSEGRGAGEQFF

j_gene: TRBJ1-1
v_gene: TRBV9
d_gene: TRBD1
abundance: -
len: 13
CDR3nt: TGTGCCAGCACCAAAGGGGGACAGGGAGAAGCTTTCTTT
CDR3aa: CASTKGGQGEAFF

j_gene: TRBJ1-2
v_gene: TRBV5-1
d_gene: -
abundance: -
len: 14
CDR3nt: TGCGCCAGCAGCTTGGGCGATGGGGCAGGGCGCTACACCTTC
CDR3aa: CASSLGDGAGRYTF

j_gene: TRBJ1-1
v_gene: TRBV5-1
d_gene: -
abundance: -
len: 14
CDR3nt: TGCGCCAGCAGCTTGGGCCAGGGCTACACTGAAGCTTTCTTT
CDR3aa: CASSLGQGYTEAFF

j_gene: TRBJ1-2
v_gene: TRBV7-8
d_gene: -
abundance: few
len: 12
CDR3nt: TGTGCCAGCAGCTCCGGGGAGGGTGGCTACACCTTC
CDR3aa: CASSSGEGGYTF

j_gene: TRBJ1-2
v_gene: TRBV9
d_gene: -
abundance: -
len: 13
CDR3nt: TGTGCCAGCAGCCCTCAGGGTTATAGCGGCTACACCTTC
CDR3aa: CASSPQGYSGYTF

j_gene: TRBJ1-1
v_gene: TRBV10-1
d_gene: TRBD1
abundance: -
len: 14
CDR3nt: TGCGCCAGCAGTTCCGACAGGGGAAACACTGAAGCTTTCTTT
CDR3aa: CASSSDRGNTEAFF

j_gene: TRBJ1-1
v_gene: TRBV11-2
d_gene: -
abundance: -
len: 17
CDR3nt: TGTGCCAGCAGCCGGCTTGGGGGGGCGGGGGAGAACACTGAAGCTTTCTTT
CDR3aa: CASSRLGGAGENTEAFF

j_gene: TRBJ2-1
v_gene: TRBV7-7
d_gene: -
abundance: -
len: 15
CDR3nt: TGTGCTAGCAGCTTAGCGGTTAGTAGTGGCAATGAGCAGTTCTTC
CDR3aa: CASSLAVSSGNEQFF

j_gene: TRBJ1-2
v_gene: TRBV21-1
d_gene: -
abundance: -
len: 17
CDR3nt: TGTGCCAGCAGCTCTAAGTGTCCCCTTTCCCCACTACCCGGCTACACCTTC
CDR3aa: CASSSKCPLSPLPGYTF

j_gene: TRBJ2-2
v_gene: TRBV10-1
d_gene: TRBD2
abundance: -
len: 15
CDR3nt: TGCGCCAGCAGTGCGTGGCGGGAGGGCAACGGGGAGCTGTTTTTT
CDR3aa: CASSAWREGNGELFF